Presented here are 3 T cell receptor beta chains from one specimen sequenced in a study of T cells in localized non-small cell lung cancer (dated by TCRdb to about 2020). The receptor library was made with the immunoSEQ multiplex PCR assay. TCRdb mirrors the immuneACCESS table, restricted to in-frame sequences. Some clones are absent from its copies; in checked studies, under half trace to an unresolved V gene, and the reason for the others is unknown. The sample has around 69,000 clones on record, about nine tenths of them singletons. Roughly 1.8% of the sample is in the top ten clones. The input for sequencing was peripheral blood, taken before any cancer treatment. The origin of the receptors is a woman aged 35 to 70 with stage I lung adenocarcinoma.

The chain employs TRBV19 and TRBJ2-2, with 13 bases identical to TRBD2. The CDR3 consists of 18 residues. V shed 5 bases and J 0 bases; nucleotides not matched to a gene: 6. Germline lookup yields CDR1 LNHDA and CDR2 SQIVND (reference sequence). CDR3 nucleotides: TGTGCCAGTAGTTTCCGACTAGCGGGGGGACCGAACACCGGGGAGCTGTTTTTT. This translates into CASSFRLAGGPNTGELFF.

This chain links TRBV2 with TRBJ1-1, with D hard to call. CDR3 length: 12 residues. The V gene's germline CDR1 is SNHLY and CDR2 FYNNEI. V was cut by 5 bases and J by 2 bases, with 6 bases left in between. This CDR3 is CASSKVNTEAFF. CDR3 coding DNA: TGTGCCAGCAGTAAGGTCAACACTGAAGCTTTCTTT.

The rearrangement joins TRBV18 to TRBJ2-7; D is ambiguous. V lost 6 bases and J lost 0, with 3 bases in between. Per the germline V gene, CDR1 is KGHSH and CDR2 is LQKENI. This CDR3 comprises 11 residues. The CDR3 DNA reads TGTGCCAGCTCTGCCTCCTACGAGCAGTACTTC. This gives the protein CASSASYEQYF.